This TCR beta chain appears in the sequencing data of a study of blood T cell repertoires in COVID-19. About the research overall: Researchers got acute and convalescent COVID-19 samples from the United States, Italy and Spain. Sources were T cells, B-cell-depleted T cells, or PBMCs; the material itself was cDNA or gDNA.

In germline, CDR1 is SGHDT, CDR2 YYEEEE. CDR3 length: 14 residues. The V gene end was trimmed by 5 bases and the J gene end by 8 bases; junction bases not matched to a gene: 3. In the original analysis: Amplification from reference gene primers served as the basis for estimated nucleated cell counts. Assay: immunoSEQ multiplex PCR; the TCRdb copy retains only in-frame clones and omits some. Clone size and V and J calls were adopted from that table, with D and trimming inferred from the DNA. The sample contains 200,000 to 300,000 clones, around 80% of which appear only once. Sequenced: peripheral blood. The TCR originated in a human donor in a cohort sampled during active COVID-19. The chain combines TRBV5-6 with TRBJ2-1; 14 bases agree with TRBD2. The CDR3 here is CASRTSGGVYEQFF. In DNA, the CDR3 is TGTGCCAGCAGGACTAGCGGGGGGGTTTATGAGCAGTTCTTC.